Following are 21 T cell receptor beta chains from one sample sequenced in a study of shared clonotypes between healthy human individuals. Naive CD8 cells, CD45RO-negative and positively selected for CCR7, excluded terminally differentiated effector memory CD45RA+ cells. Here immunoSEQ multiplex PCR was the method, and the copy in TCRdb shows in-frame clones only, minus some. The table includes hundreds of thousands of clones, around 96% detected once. Sequenced sample: naive CD8+ T cells sorted from blood. These receptors originate from a woman younger than 45 in good health.

Here the CDR3 reads CASSSLTTTTF. The CDR3 region has the DNA TGTGCCAGCAGCTCGCTAACTACAACCACCTTC. The V call is TRBV7-9, the J call TRBJ1-2, with D hard to call. CDR1 SEHNR and CDR2 FQNEAQ come from the germline V gene (reference sequence). V lost 4 bases, J lost 13 bases, and 13 bases lay in between. The CDR3 consists of 11 residues. Filled out from reference TRBV7-9 and TRBJ1-2, the complete variable domain reads DTGVSQNPRHKITKRGQNVTFRCDPISEHNRLYWYRQTLGQGPEFLTYFQNEAQLEKSRLLSDRFSAERPKGSFSTLEIQRTEQGDSAMYLCASSSLTTTTFGSGTRLTVV.

J is TRBJ2-2 and V is TRBV7-9; D not resolved. Between the trimmed V and J ends, which lost 6 bases and 0 bases, there was a span of 14 bases. This CDR3 contains 16 residues. Germline V lookup: CDR1 SEHNR, CDR2 FQNEAQ (reference sequence). CDR3 protein: CASSKSWESNTGELFF. CDR3 nucleotide sequence: TGTGCCAGCAGTAAGTCATGGGAATCGAACACCGGGGAGCTGTTTTTT.

This chain links TRBV7-8 with TRBJ2-7; 7 nucleotides line up with TRBD2. The CDR3 is 14 residues long. CDR1 SGHVS and CDR2 FQNEAQ come from the germline V gene. The V and J ends lost 0 bases and 5 bases, in that order; junction bases with no gene match: 4. DNA of the CDR3: TGTGCCAGCAGCTTAGCGTCTAGCGGCCACGAGCAGTACTTC. Translated: CASSLASSGHEQYF.

The V gene is TRBV27, the J gene TRBJ1-1; D might be TRBD1 (5 bases). CDR1 MNHEY and CDR2 SMNVEV come from the germline V gene (reference sequence). V was trimmed by 2 bases and J by 6 bases, leaving 7 bases between them. This CDR3 is 12 amino acids long. The DNA of the CDR3 is TGTGCCAGCAGTTTAATCAGGGCTGAAGCTTTCTTT. Encoded protein: CASSLIRAEAFF.

The rearrangement joins TRBV28 to TRBJ1-4; D gene ambiguous. Germline V lookup: CDR1 MDHEN, CDR2 SYDVKM. The CDR3 is made up of 16 amino acids. V was trimmed by 5 bases and J by 3 bases, leaving 16 bases between them. The CDR3 sequence: CASSPRNGEANEKLFF. The DNA for the CDR3 is TGTGCCAGCAGTCCCAGGAACGGTGAGGCTAATGAAAAACTGTTTTTT.

V is TRBV19 and J is TRBJ1-1; perhaps TRBD1 as D (5 bases). The CDR3 has 15 residues. V gave up 4 bases and J gave up 1 base, with 13 bases separating them. CDR1 is LNHDA and CDR2 is SQIVND in the germline V gene (reference sequence). The CDR3 DNA is TGTGCCAGTAGTACCAGGGAATTTGGGAACACTGAAGCTTTCTTT. Translation: CASSTREFGNTEAFF.

V usage is TRBV6-5 and J usage is TRBJ1-2; D gene ambiguous. This CDR3 is 14 amino acids long. Germline V lookup: CDR1 MNHEY, CDR2 SVGAGI. V dropped 2 bases and J dropped 7 bases, with 14 bases sitting between them. CDR3 residues: CASSYGGSLSGYTF. CDR3 in DNA: TGTGCCAGCAGTTACGGTGGAAGTCTAAGTGGCTACACCTTC.

The rearrangement uses TRBV19 and TRBJ1-2; 7 bases agree with TRBD1. V lost 3 bases and J lost 13; bases outside the gene matches: 5. CDR1 LNHDA and CDR2 SQIVND come from the germline V gene (reference sequence). The CDR3 covers 11 residues. CDR3 DNA sequence: TGTGCCAGTAGTATCGACAGGGCCATCACCTTC. It translates to CASSIDRAITF.

The J gene is TRBJ2-3, the V gene TRBV4-1; the match to TRBD2 covers 11 bases. Trimming took 6 bases from V and 4 from J; bases not matched to a gene: 6. This CDR3 has 15 amino acids. Germline V CDR1 and CDR2: MGHRA, YSYEKL. CDR3 region: CASSSVAGGADTQYF. The CDR3 DNA follows: TGCGCCAGCAGTTCCGTAGCGGGAGGGGCAGATACGCAGTATTTT.

This chain joins TRBV6-5 and TRBJ2-7; 12 nucleotides align to TRBD1. V gave up 5 bases and J gave up 6 bases; unmatched junction bases: 5. The CDR3 is 14 amino acids. The V gene's germline CDR1 is MNHEY and CDR2 SVGAGI. DNA for the CDR3: TGTGCCAGCAGTGCCGGGACAGGGGGCTTCGAGCAGTACTTC. Protein sequence: CASSAGTGGFEQYF.

The chain couples TRBV29-1 to TRBJ2-1; D perhaps matches TRBD2 (6 bases). The ends were cut back, 6 bases at V and 8 bases at J, with 14 bases in the middle. This CDR3 is built from 12 residues. Per the germline V gene, CDR1 is SQVTM and CDR2 is ANQGSEA. In DNA, the CDR3 is TGCAGCGTGGGGGGAGGAACCGATGAGCAGTTCTTC. Translating it yields CSVGGGTDEQFF.

The chain is built from TRBV7-9 and TRBJ2-1; D may be TRBD1 or TRBD2 (7 bases each). The CDR3 is made up of 15 amino acids. The germline V gene encodes CDR1 SEHNR and CDR2 FQNEAQ (reference sequence). V lost 1 base to trimming and J lost 9 bases, with 16 bases between them. CDR3 nucleotides: TGTGCCAGCAGCTTAGGACAGGGACTATTGGTTGAGCAGTTCTTC. It codes for CASSLGQGLLVEQFF.

Here the CDR3 reads CASSEGGRDWRYEQYF. Here the CDR3 DNA reads TGTGCCAGCAGTGAAGGCGGGCGGGACTGGAGGTACGAGCAGTACTTC. The chain is built from TRBV2 and TRBJ2-7; D might be TRBD2 (6 bases). The ends were cut back, 1 base at V and 4 bases at J, with 17 bases in the middle. Germline V lookup: CDR1 SNHLY, CDR2 FYNNEI. CDR3 length: 16 residues.

This sequence joins TRBV13 and TRBJ2-5; TRBD2 agrees at 13 bases. CDR1 is PRHDT, CDR2 FYEKMQ, per germline (reference sequence). Trimming removed 5 bases from V and 4 bases from J; junction bases left unmatched: 7. The CDR3 extends over 16 amino acids. The CDR3: CASSHTSGRAGETQYF. The CDR3 coding sequence is TGTGCCAGCAGCCATACTAGCGGGAGGGCCGGAGAGACCCAGTACTTC.

The V and J genes are TRBV6-5 and TRBJ2-1; unclear D gene. V dropped 5 bases and J dropped 5 bases, with 10 bases sitting between them. CDR1 MNHEY and CDR2 SVGAGI come from the germline V gene. The CDR3 runs 13 residues. DNA of the CDR3: TGTGCCAGCAGTCTCTCTAGAAACAATGAGCAGTTCTTC. Amino acids: CASSLSRNNEQFF.

Details on this clone: The sample contains more than one DNA sequence encoding this CDR3. The V gene is TRBV5-1, the J gene TRBJ1-2; no clear D. Germline CDR1 SGHRS, CDR2 YFSETQ. CDR3 length equals 13 residues. Trimming left V 3 bases short and J 2 bases short, with 8 bases between. In DNA form, the CDR3 reads TGCGCCAGCAGCTCGACGGAAAACTATGGCTACACCTTC. Protein product: CASSSTENYGYTF.

This clone was seen a single time. The chain has TRBV5-6 and TRBJ1-5; D possibly corresponds to TRBD1 (6 bases). CDR1 and CDR2 from the germline V gene are SGHDT and YYEEEE. Trimming removed 0 bases from V and 11 bases from J, with 18 bases in between. The length of the CDR3 is 15 residues. CDR3 DNA sequence: TGTGCCAGCAGCTTGGCCGGGGGCCCACGTGAGACCCAGCATTTT. This sequence encodes CASSLAGGPRETQHF.

The chain carries TRBV7-2 and TRBJ1-2; 7 positions match TRBD1. Looked up from germline, CDR1 is SGHTA and CDR2 is FQGNSA. Losses at the gene ends were 1 base for V and 6 bases for J; bases not matched to a gene: 2. The CDR3 runs to 13 residues. The CDR3 loop is CASSLGGGDGYTF. CDR3 in DNA: TGTGCCAGCAGCTTAGGAGGGGGCGATGGCTACACCTTC.

The chain joins TRBV28 to TRBJ1-1; D may be TRBD1 (5 bases). The V end was cut by 1 base, the J end by 4 bases, with 10 bases between. This CDR3 region has 14 residues. Germline V gene lookup returns CDR1 MDHEN and CDR2 SYDVKM. In DNA form, the CDR3 reads TGTGCCAGCAGTTTATCAGGGAGGGGCACTGAAGCTTTCTTT. Translated: CASSLSGRGTEAFF. Full variable domain (missing parts from reference TRBV28 and TRBJ1-1): DVKVTQSSRYLVKRTGEKVFLECVQDMDHENMFWYRQDPGLGLRLIYFSYDVKMKEKGDIPEGYSVSREKKERFSLILESASTNQTSMYLCASSLSGRGTEAFFGQGTRLTVV.

This chain joins TRBV28 and TRBJ1-2; D gene ambiguous. V lost 3 bases to trimming and J lost 4 bases, with 12 bases between them. CDR3 length: 14 residues. CDR1 is MDHEN, CDR2 SYDVKM, per germline. The CDR3 loop is CASSFDLSSYGYTF. For the CDR3, the DNA is TGTGCCAGCAGTTTCGACCTATCGAGCTATGGCTACACCTTC.

The rearrangement links TRBV27 to TRBJ2-7; weak D call: TRBD1 (6 bases). CDR3 length equals 14 residues. V was pared by 0 bases and J by 7 bases, with 13 bases between. In germline, CDR1 is MNHEY, CDR2 SMNVEV (reference sequence). This CDR3 is CASSLSRGKYEQYF. The DNA for the CDR3 is TGTGCCAGCAGTTTATCGAGGGGGAAATATGAGCAGTACTTC.